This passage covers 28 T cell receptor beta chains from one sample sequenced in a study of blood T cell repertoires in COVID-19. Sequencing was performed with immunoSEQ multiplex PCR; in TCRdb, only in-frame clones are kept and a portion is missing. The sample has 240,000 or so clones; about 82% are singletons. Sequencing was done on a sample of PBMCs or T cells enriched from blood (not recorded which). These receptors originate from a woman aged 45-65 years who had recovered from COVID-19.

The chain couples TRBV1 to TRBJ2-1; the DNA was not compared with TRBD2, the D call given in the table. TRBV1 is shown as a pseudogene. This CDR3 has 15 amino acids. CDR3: CTSSRGTANYNEQFF. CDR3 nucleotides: TGCACCAGCAGCCGAGGGACTGCCAACTACAATGAGCAGTTCTTC.

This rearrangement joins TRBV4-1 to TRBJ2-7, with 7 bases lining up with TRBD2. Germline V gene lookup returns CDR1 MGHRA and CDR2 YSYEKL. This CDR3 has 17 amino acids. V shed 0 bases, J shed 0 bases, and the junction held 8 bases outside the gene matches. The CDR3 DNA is TGCGCCAGCAGCCAAGATACCGGCGGGAGCCTCTCCTACGAGCAGTACTTC. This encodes CASSQDTGGSLSYEQYF.

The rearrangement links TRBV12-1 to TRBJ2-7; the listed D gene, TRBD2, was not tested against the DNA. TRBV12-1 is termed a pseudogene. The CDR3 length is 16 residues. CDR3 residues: CASIQPPTSGTSEQYF. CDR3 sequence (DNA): TGTGCCAGCATCCAACCGCCGACTAGCGGAACTAGCGAGCAGTACTTC.

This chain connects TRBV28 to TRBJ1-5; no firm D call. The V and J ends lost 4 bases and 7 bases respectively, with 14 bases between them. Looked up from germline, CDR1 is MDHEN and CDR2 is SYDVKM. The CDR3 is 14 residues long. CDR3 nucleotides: TGTGCCAGCAGTTCCCTCGGGGATAGGCAGCCCCAGCATTTT. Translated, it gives CASSSLGDRQPQHF. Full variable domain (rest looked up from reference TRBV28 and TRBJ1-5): DVKVTQSSRYLVKRTGEKVFLECVQDMDHENMFWYRQDPGLGLRLIYFSYDVKMKEKGDIPEGYSVSREKKERFSLILESASTNQTSMYLCASSSLGDRQPQHFGDGTRLSIL.

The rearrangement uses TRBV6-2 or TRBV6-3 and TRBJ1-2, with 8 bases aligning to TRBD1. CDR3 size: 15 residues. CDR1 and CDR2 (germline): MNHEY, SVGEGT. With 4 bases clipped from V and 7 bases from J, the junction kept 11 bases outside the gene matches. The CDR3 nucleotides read TGTGCCAGCAGTTCCCTCGACAGGGGATCGAGTGGCTACACCTTC. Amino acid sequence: CASSSLDRGSSGYTF.

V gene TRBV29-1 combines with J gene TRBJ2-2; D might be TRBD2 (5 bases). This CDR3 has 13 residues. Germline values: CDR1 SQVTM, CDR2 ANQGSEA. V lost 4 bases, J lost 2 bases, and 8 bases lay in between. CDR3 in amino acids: CSVGGFNTGELFF. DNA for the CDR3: TGCAGCGTTGGCGGGTTTAACACCGGGGAGCTGTTTTTT.

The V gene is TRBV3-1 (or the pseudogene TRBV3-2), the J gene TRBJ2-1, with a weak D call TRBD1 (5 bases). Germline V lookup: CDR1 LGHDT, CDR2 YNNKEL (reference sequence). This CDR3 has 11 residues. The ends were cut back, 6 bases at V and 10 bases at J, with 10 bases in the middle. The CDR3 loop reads CASRLQEEQFF. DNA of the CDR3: TGTGCCAGCAGGCTACAGGAAGAGCAGTTCTTC.

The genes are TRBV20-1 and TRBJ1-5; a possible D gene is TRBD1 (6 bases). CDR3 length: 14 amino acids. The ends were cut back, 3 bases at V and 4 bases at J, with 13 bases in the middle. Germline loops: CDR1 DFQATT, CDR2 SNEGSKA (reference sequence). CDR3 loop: CSASDRRANQPQHF. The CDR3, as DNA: TGCAGTGCTAGTGACAGGAGGGCTAATCAGCCCCAGCATTTT.

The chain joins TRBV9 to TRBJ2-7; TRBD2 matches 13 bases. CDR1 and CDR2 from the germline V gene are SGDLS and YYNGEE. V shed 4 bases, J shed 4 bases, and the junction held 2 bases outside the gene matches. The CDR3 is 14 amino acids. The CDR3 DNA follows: TGTGCCAGCAGCCCGGGACTAGCGGGGTACGAGCAGTACTTC. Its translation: CASSPGLAGYEQYF.

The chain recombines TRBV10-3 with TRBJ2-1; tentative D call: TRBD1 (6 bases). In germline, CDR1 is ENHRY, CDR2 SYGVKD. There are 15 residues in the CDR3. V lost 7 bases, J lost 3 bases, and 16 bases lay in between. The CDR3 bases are TGTGCCATCATGAAGCCGGGACAACACTACAATGAGCAGTTCTTC. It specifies CAIMKPGQHYNEQFF.

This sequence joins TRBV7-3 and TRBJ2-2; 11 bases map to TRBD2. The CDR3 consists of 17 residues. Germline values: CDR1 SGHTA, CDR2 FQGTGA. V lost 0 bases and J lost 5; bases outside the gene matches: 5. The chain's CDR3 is CASSLTSGRAGTGELFF. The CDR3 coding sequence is TGTGCCAGCAGCTTAACTAGCGGGAGGGCGGGGACCGGGGAGCTGTTTTTT. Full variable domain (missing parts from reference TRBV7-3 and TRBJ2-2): GAGVSQTPSNKVTEKGKYVELRCDPISGHTALYWYRQSLGQGPEFLIYFQGTGAADDSGLPNDRFFAVRPEGSVSTLKIQRTERGDSAVYLCASSLTSGRAGTGELFFGEGSRLTVL.

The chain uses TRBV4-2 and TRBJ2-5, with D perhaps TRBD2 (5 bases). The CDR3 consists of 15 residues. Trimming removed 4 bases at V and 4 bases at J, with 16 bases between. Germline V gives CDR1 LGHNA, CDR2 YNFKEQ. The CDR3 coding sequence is TGTGCCAGCAGCCTTGGAGGAGTAGCGATAGAGACCCAGTACTTC. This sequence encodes CASSLGGVAIETQYF.

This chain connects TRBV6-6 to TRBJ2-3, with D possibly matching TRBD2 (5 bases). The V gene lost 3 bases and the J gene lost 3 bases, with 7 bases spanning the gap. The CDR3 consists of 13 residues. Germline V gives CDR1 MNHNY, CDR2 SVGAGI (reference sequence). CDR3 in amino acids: CASSYRETDTQYF. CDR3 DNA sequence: TGTGCCAGCAGTTATCGGGAAACAGATACGCAGTATTTT.

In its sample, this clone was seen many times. In DNA, the CDR3 is TGTGCCAGCAGTTTTACAGGGGCACGTGAAGCTTTCTTT. It codes for CASSFTGAREAFF. The chain recombines TRBV27 with TRBJ1-1; 7 bases are a match to TRBD1. With 3 bases clipped from V and 7 bases from J, the junction kept 5 bases outside the gene matches. Germline V lookup: CDR1 MNHEY, CDR2 SMNVEV (reference sequence). The CDR3 contains 13 residues.

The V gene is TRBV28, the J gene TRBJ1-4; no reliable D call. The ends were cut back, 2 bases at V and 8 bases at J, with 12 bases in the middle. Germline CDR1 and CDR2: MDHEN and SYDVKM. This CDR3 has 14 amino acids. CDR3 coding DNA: TGTGCCAGCAGTTTAAGCGACCGTCGGGAAAAACTGTTTTTT. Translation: CASSLSDRREKLFF. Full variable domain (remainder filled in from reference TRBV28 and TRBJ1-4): DVKVTQSSRYLVKRTGEKVFLECVQDMDHENMFWYRQDPGLGLRLIYFSYDVKMKEKGDIPEGYSVSREKKERFSLILESASTNQTSMYLCASSLSDRREKLFFGSGTQLSVL.

CDR3: CASSSDRGPRTDTQYF. The CDR3 bases are TGTGCCAGCAGCTCTGACAGGGGGCCTCGCACAGATACGCAGTATTTT. The chain is built from TRBV5-6 and TRBJ2-3, with 10 bases identical to TRBD1. Germline lookup yields CDR1 SGHDT and CDR2 YYEEEE. V dropped 3 bases and J dropped 1; count of bases not matched to a gene: 5. The CDR3 is 16 residues long.

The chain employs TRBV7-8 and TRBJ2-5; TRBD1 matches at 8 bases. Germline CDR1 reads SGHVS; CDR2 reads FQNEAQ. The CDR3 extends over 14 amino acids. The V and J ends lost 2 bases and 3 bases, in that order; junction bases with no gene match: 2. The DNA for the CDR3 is TGTGCCAGCAGCTTACGGACAGGGAAAGAGACCCAGTACTTC. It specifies CASSLRTGKETQYF.

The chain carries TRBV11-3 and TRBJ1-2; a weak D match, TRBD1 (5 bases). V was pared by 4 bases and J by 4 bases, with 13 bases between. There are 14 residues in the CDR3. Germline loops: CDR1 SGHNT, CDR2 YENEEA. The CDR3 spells CASSSQQGGYGYTF. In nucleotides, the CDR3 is TGTGCCAGCAGCTCCCAGCAGGGCGGCTATGGCTACACCTTC. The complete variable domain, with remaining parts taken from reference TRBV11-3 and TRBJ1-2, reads EAGVVQSPRYKIIEKKQPVAFWCNPISGHNTLYWYLQNLGQGPELLIRYENEEAVDDSQLPKDRFSAERLKGVDSTLKIQPAELGDSAVYLCASSSQQGGYGYTFGSGTRLTVV.

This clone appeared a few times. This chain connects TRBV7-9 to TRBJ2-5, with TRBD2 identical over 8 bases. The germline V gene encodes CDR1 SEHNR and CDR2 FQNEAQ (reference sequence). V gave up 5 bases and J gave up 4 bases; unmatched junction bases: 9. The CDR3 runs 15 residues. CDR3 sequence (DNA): TGTGCCAGCAGCCCTCGCCCGGGGGGGGGAGAGACCCAGTACTTC. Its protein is CASSPRPGGGETQYF.

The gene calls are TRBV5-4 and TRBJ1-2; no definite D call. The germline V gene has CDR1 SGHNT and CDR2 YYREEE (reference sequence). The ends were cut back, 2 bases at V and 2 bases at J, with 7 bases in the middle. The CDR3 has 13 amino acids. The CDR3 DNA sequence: TGTGCCAGCAGCTTTGCGGAAAACTATGGCTACACCTTC. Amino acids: CASSFAENYGYTF.

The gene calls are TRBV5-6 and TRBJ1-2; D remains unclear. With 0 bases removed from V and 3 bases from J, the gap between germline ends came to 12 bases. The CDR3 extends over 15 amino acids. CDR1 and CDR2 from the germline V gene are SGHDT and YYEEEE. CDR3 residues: CASSLALQVYYGYTF. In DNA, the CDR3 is TGTGCCAGCAGCTTGGCCCTGCAGGTTTACTATGGCTACACCTTC.

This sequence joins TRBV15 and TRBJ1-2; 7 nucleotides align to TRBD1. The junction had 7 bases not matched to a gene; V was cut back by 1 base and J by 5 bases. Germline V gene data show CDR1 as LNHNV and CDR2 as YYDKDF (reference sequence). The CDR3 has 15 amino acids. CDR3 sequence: CATSRGQGNGYGYTF. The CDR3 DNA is TGTGCCACCAGCAGAGGACAGGGCAATGGGTATGGCTACACCTTC.

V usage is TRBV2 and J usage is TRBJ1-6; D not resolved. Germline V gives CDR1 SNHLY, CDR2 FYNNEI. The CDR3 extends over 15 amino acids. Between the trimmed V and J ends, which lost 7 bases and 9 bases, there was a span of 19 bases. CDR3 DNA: TGTGCCAGCACCCCAGCCGCCGGGTCTATTTCACCCCTCCACTTT. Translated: CASTPAAGSISPLHF.

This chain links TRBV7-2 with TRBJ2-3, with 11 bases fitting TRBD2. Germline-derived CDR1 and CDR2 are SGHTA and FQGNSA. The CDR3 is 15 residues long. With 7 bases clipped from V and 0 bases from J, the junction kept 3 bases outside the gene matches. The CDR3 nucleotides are TGTGCCAGCAACAGACTAGCGGGGAGCACAGATACGCAGTATTTT. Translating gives CASNRLAGSTDTQYF. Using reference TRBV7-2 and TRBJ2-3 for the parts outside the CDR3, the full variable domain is GAGVSQSPSNKVTEKGKDVELRCDPISGHTALYWYRQSLGQGLEFLIYFQGNSAPDKSGLPSDRFSAERTGGSVSTLTIQRTQQEDSAVYLCASNRLAGSTDTQYFGPGTRLTVL.

CDR3 bases: TGTGCCAGCAGGCGGGGCAGCTCCTACGAGCAGTACTTC. Translating gives CASRRGSSYEQYF. The rearrangement joins TRBV27 to TRBJ2-7, with a tentative D call TRBD2 (6 bases). V was cut by 6 bases and J by 0 bases, with 9 bases left in between. This CDR3 region has 13 residues. From germline, CDR1 is MNHEY and CDR2 SMNVEV (reference sequence).

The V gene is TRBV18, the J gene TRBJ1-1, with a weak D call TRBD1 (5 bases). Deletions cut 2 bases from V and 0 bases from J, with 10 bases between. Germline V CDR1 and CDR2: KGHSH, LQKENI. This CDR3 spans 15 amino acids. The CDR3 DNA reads TGTGCCAGCTCACCATTTGCAGGGTTGAACACTGAAGCTTTCTTT. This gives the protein CASSPFAGLNTEAFF.

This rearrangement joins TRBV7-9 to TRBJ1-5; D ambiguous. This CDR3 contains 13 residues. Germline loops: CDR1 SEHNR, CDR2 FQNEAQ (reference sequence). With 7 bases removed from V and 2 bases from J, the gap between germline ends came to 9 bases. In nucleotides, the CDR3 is TGTGCCAGCAACGACCTAGGCAATCAGCCCCAGCATTTT. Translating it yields CASNDLGNQPQHF.

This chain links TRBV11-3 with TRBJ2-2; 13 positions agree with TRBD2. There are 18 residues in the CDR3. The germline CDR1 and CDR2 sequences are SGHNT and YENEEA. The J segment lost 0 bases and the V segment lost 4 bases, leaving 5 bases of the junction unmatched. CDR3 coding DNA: TGTGCCAGCAGCTCCGGGACTAGCGGGGTCCCGAACACCGGGGAGCTGTTTTTT. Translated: CASSSGTSGVPNTGELFF.